This T cell receptor (beta chain) is from a study of human T cells and chemical hapten exposure. MiXCR, run by TCRdb on the RACE reads, gives a single entry per CDR3 protein. The sample has about 160,000 distinct CDR3 sequences, approximately 30% seen once. Study-wide findings and caveats: DPC sensitization did not alter TCRs above 1 in 1000 frequency.

A word on this clonotype: The antigen is not known.

Time point denoted: patch test 3, about 24 weeks after DPC sensitization. The treatment here: therapeutic diphenylcyclopropenone sensitization with weekly scalp DPC. Those who donated were patients with alopecia, 18 to 70 years of age, and suitable for DPC. CDR1 and CDR2 from the germline V gene are LGHNA and YNFKEQ. The length of the CDR3 is 15 residues. V was cut by 6 bases and J by 0 bases, with 11 bases left in between. This receptor was obtained from a woman aged 18-30 years with alopecia areata. Some clones in this sample may be carry-over from other donors' samples. The sample in question was whole blood, obtained in connection with sensitization to the hapten diphenylcyclopropenone (DPC). The J gene is TRBJ2-2, the V gene TRBV4-2, with a tentative D call TRBD2 (5 bases). CDR3 protein: CASSEGVANTGELFF. As DNA, the CDR3 is TGTGCCAGCAGTGAGGGAGTCGCGAACACCGGGGAGCTGTTTTTT.